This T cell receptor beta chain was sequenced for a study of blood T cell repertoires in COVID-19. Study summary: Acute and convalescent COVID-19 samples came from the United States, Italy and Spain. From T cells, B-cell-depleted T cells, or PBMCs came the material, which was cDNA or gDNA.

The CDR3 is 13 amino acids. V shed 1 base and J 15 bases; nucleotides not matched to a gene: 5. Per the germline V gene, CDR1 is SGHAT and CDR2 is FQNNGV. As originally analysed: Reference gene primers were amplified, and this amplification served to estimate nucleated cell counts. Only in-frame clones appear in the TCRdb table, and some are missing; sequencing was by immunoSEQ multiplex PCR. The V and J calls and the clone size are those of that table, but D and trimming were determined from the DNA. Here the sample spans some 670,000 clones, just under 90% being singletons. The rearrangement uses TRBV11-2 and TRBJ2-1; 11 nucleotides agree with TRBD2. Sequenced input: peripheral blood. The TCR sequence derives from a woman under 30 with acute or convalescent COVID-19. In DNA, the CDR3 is TGTGCCAGCAGCTTAGGCCAACTAGCGGGGGCGTTCTTC. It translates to CASSLGQLAGAFF.